These 9 T cell receptor beta chains came from one sample sequenced in a study of shared clonotypes between healthy human individuals. In the naive CD8 group, cells lacked CD45RO and were positively selected for CCR7, so terminally differentiated effector memory CD45RA+ cells were left out. Using immunoSEQ multiplex PCR, the repertoire was profiled, and TCRdb retains in-frame clones only, with some absent. The top ten clones hold around 1.7% of a sample with about 2.1 million clones, roughly 91% of them seen once. Sequenced: naive CD8+ T cells from PBMCs. These receptors all come from a man between 18 and 35 years old in good health. Some clones in this sample may be carry-over from other donors' samples.

The chain is built from TRBV4-3 and TRBJ2-3, with 10 bases aligning to TRBD2. V shed 1 base, J shed 2 bases, and the junction held 6 bases outside the gene matches. Germline V gene data show CDR1 as LGHNA and CDR2 as YSLEER. CDR3 length: 17 amino acids. The CDR3 loop reads CASSQALAGDLTDTQYF. CDR3 DNA: TGCGCCAGCAGCCAAGCTCTAGCGGGAGACCTCACAGATACGCAGTATTTT.

This chain uses TRBV7-2 with TRBJ1-4; 8 nucleotides align to TRBD1. This CDR3 comprises 16 residues. Germline V CDR1 and CDR2: SGHTA, FQGNSA. Unmatched junction bases numbered 11, after V lost 6 bases and J lost 5 bases. The CDR3 DNA follows: TGTGCCAGCAGTAATACCGGACAGGGACGAAATGAAAAACTGTTTTTT. Translation: CASSNTGQGRNEKLFF.

This clone showed up just once. The chain links TRBV28 to TRBJ2-4; D gene ambiguous. The V and J ends lost 5 bases and 12 bases respectively, with 20 bases between them. This CDR3 contains 14 residues. Per the germline V gene, CDR1 is MDHEN and CDR2 is SYDVKM. The CDR3 loop reads CASSETYGPPYQYF. DNA for the CDR3: TGTGCCAGCAGTGAGACGTACGGGCCCCCATATCAGTACTTC. Combining the CDR3 with reference TRBV28 and TRBJ2-4 gives the whole variable domain DVKVTQSSRYLVKRTGEKVFLECVQDMDHENMFWYRQDPGLGLRLIYFSYDVKMKEKGDIPEGYSVSREKKERFSLILESASTNQTSMYLCASSETYGPPYQYFGAGTRLSVL.

The chain has TRBV7-9 and TRBJ1-1, with 9 bases that match TRBD1. V was pared by 5 bases and J by 1 base, with 5 bases of the junction left unmatched. Germline assignment: CDR1 SEHNR and CDR2 FQNEAQ (reference sequence). This CDR3 contains 15 residues. The CDR3 reads CASSPGQGSNTEAFF. CDR3 sequence (DNA): TGTGCCAGCAGCCCGGGACAGGGATCGAACACTGAAGCTTTCTTT.

This chain joins TRBV19 and TRBJ1-2; a possible D gene is TRBD1 (5 bases). The V and J ends lost 10 bases and 4 bases respectively, with 13 bases between them. Germline V gene data show CDR1 as LNHDA and CDR2 as SQIVND (reference sequence). The CDR3 is 12 amino acids. The CDR3 sequence: CATRAGSYGYTF. The DNA of the CDR3 is TGTGCCACTAGGGCAGGGAGCTATGGCTACACCTTC. Based on the CDR3 plus reference TRBV19 and TRBJ1-2, the full variable domain is DGGITQSPKYLFRKEGQNVTLSCEQNLNHDAMYWYRQDPGQGLRLIYYSQIVNDFQKGDIAEGYSVSREKKESFPLTVTSAQKNPTAFYLCATRAGSYGYTFGSGTRLTVV.

The CDR3 protein is CASSLGMGPWEGYEQYF. For the CDR3, the DNA is TGTGCCAGCAGCTTAGGGATGGGACCATGGGAGGGCTACGAGCAGTACTTC. This chain joins TRBV7-2 and TRBJ2-7, with 7 bases lining up with TRBD2. Germline-derived CDR1 and CDR2 are SGHTA and FQGNSA. The CDR3 loop spans 17 amino acids. V lost 1 base, J lost 3 bases, and 12 bases stayed unmatched. The variable domain in full, with the rest retrieved from reference TRBV7-2 and TRBJ2-7, is GAGVSQSPSNKVTEKGKDVELRCDPISGHTALYWYRQSLGQGLEFLIYFQGNSAPDKSGLPSDRFSAERTGGSVSTLTIQRTQQEDSAVYLCASSLGMGPWEGYEQYFGPGTRLTVT.

Comments on this clone: This specimen includes other DNA sequences encoding the same CDR3. The V and J genes are TRBV30 and TRBJ1-3; possible D gene TRBD1, 5 bases. Deletions cut 0 bases from V and 5 bases from J, with 14 bases between. CDR3 size: 15 residues. CDR1 is GTSNPN and CDR2 is SVGIG in the germline V gene (reference sequence). Written as DNA, the CDR3 is TGTGCCTGGAGTGTACGGGGGACGGGCCGAAACACCATATATTTT. Its protein product is CAWSVRGTGRNTIYF.

The CDR3 bases are TGTGCCAGCAGTGAAATTAGGACAATGAGTACGTGGTACTTC. Translation gives CASSEIRTMSTWYF. V and J are TRBV2 and TRBJ2-7, with a weak D call TRBD1 (5 bases). V shed 2 bases and J shed 12 bases, with 20 bases lying between them. This CDR3 is 14 amino acids long. CDR1 is SNHLY, CDR2 FYNNEI, per germline. Full variable domain (missing parts from reference TRBV2 and TRBJ2-7): EPEVTQTPSHQVTQMGQEVILRCVPISNHLYFYWYRQILGQKVEFLVSFYNNEISEKSEIFDDQFSVERPDGSNFTLKIRSTKLEDSAMYFCASSEIRTMSTWYFGPGTRLTVT.

This clone came up a few times. The CDR3 DNA sequence: TGCGCCAGCAGTGATGGGCAGTACGAGCAGTACTTC. It yields the protein CASSDGQYEQYF. The chain employs TRBV10-1 and TRBJ2-7; the D is unclear. Germline CDR1 and CDR2: WNHNN and SYGVQD (reference sequence). The V and J ends lost 3 bases and 4 bases respectively, with 7 bases between them. The CDR3 sequence is 12 residues long.